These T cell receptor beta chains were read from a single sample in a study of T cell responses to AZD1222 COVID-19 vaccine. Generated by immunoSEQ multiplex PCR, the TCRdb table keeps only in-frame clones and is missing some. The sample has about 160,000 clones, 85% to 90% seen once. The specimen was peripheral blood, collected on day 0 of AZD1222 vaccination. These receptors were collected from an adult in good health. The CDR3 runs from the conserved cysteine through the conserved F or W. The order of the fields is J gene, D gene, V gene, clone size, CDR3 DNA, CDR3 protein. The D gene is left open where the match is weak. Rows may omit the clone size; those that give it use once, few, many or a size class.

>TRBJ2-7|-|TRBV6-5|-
TGTGCCAGCAGTTATTCTCTAGCCTACGAGCAGTACTTC
CASSYSLAYEQYF
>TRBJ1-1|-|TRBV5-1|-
TGCGCCAGCAGCTTGGATTCGAGCACTGAAGCTTTCTTT
CASSLDSSTEAFF
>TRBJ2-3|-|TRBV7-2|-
TGTGCCAGCAGCTTAGTGGCATCCACAGATACGCAGTATTTT
CASSLVASTDTQYF
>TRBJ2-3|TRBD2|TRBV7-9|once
TGTGCCAGCACCTTTGCGGGGGGAGGCACAGATACGCAGTATTTT
CASTFAGGGTDTQYF
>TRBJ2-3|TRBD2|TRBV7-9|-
TGTGCCAGCAGCCAAGGACTAGCGGGGGTGAGCACAGATACGCAGTATTTT
CASSQGLAGVSTDTQYF
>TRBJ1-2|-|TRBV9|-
TGTGCCAGCAGTCGCGACAATCCTAACTATGGCTACACCTTC
CASSRDNPNYGYTF
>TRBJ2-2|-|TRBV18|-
TGTGCCAGCTCACCAAGGGTATCGTACGCCGGGGAGCTGTTTTTT
CASSPRVSYAGELFF
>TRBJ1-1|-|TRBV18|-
TGTGCCAGCTCACCCGTGCCAGACACTGAAGCTTTCTTT
CASSPVPDTEAFF
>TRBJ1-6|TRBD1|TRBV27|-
TGTGCCAGCAGTTTTCTGACAGGGCATTCACCCCTCCACTTT
CASSFLTGHSPLHF
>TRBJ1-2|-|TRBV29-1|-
TGCAGCGTCCCGGAAAATGGTAACTATGGCTACACCTTC
CSVPENGNYGYTF
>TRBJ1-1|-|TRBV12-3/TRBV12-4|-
TGTGCCAGCAGCCGGGACCTGGACACTGAAGCTTTCTTT
CASSRDLDTEAFF
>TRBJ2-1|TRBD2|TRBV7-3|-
TGTGCCAGCAGCTCTGGACTAGCGGACTACAATGAGCAGTTCTTC
CASSSGLADYNEQFF
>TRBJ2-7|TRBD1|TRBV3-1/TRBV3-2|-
TGTGCCAGCAGCCAAGGGGACAGCTACGAGCAGTACTTC
CASSQGDSYEQYF
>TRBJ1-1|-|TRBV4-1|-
TGCGCCAGCAGCCCAAACTCAGGTGTCGAAGCTTTCTTT
CASSPNSGVEAFF
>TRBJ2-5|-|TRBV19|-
TGTGCCAGTAGTATCGATTCAAGCCAAGAGACCCAGTACTTC
CASSIDSSQETQYF
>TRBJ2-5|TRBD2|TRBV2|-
TGTGCCAGCCTGGAAGGGCGGGGGCAAGAGACCCAGTACTTC
CASLEGRGQETQYF
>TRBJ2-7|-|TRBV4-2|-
TGTGCCAGCAGCCAACTGGGGGCCTACGAGCAGTACTTC
CASSQLGAYEQYF
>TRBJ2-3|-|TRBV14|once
TGTGCCAGCAGCCAATGGCAGGGGAAGAGGTCTGTAATAGAAATAAACACAGATACGCAGTATTTT
CASSQWQGKRSVIEINTDTQYF